This TCR beta chain was profiled in a study of cytomegalovirus exposure and HLA in healthy donors. Germline V gene sequence: CDR1 ENHRY, CDR2 SYGVKD. The CDR3 has 11 residues. 60 Vbeta and 13 Jbeta primers were used in PCR. This table comes from immunoSEQ multiplex PCR, and its TCRdb copy is limited to in-frame clones, with some not included. The table shows roughly 190,000 clones, with over 75% occurring only once. As concerns this clone: An end of the junction differs from the germline gene, which may be a read error. The sample carries other DNA sequences with the same CDR3.

The material sequenced was PBMCs. This rearrangement joins TRBV10-3 to TRBJ2-7; weak D call: TRBD2 (6 bases). This sequence originates from a man younger than 35 in good health and CMV-seronegative. The CDR3 DNA sequence: TGCGCCATCGGCCGGGGGAACGAGCAGTACTTC. Its protein is CAIGRGNEQYF.